This T cell receptor (beta chain) was identified during a study of identical twins. This CDR3 contains 13 residues. Germline-derived CDR1 and CDR2 are SQVTM and ANQGSEA. With respect to this clonotype: An end of the junction does not agree with germline; a read error may underlie this.

Unique molecular identifiers were present on the cDNA, which also gained a universal primer site by template switching. From the 5' RACE reads, TCRdb called clonotypes with MiXCR, one entry per CDR3 protein. The sample yields roughly 470,000 distinct CDR3 sequences, 13% to 15% seen once. The same data also contributed to another study, on yellow fever vaccine responses in identical twins.

Sequencing was done on a sample of CD4+ T cells sorted from blood. The chain recombines TRBV29-1 with TRBJ2-1; TRBD1 matches at 7 bases. The clonotype originates from a young woman in good health. Here the CDR3 DNA reads TGCAGCGTTGGGGGGCTAGGGGGCAATGACCAGTTCTTC. It translates to CSVGGLGGNDQFF.